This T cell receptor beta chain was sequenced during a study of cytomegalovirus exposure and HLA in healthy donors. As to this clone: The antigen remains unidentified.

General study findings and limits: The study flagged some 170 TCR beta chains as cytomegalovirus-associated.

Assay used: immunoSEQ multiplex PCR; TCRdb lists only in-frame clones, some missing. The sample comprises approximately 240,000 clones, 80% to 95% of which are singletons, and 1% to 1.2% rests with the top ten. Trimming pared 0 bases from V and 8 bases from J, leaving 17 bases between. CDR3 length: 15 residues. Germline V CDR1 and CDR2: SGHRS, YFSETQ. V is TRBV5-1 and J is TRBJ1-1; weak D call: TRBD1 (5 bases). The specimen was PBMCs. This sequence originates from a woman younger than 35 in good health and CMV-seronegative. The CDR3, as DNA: TGCGCCAGCAGCTTGGTGGGGGGAACAAGACAGGAAGCTTTCTTT. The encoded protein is CASSLVGGTRQEAFF.